Many counts were recorded for the clone carrying this T cell receptor beta chain. CDR1 is MNHEY and CDR2 is SVGEGT in the germline V gene. The ends lost 4 bases at V and 5 bases at J; junction bases unmatched: 6. This CDR3 has 15 amino acids. The SP2 primer and nested alpha and beta constant region primers amplified ligated cDNA in four rounds. MiXCR was run by TCRdb on the UMI-ligation and nested PCR reads, yielding one entry per CDR3 protein. The sample has some 26,000 distinct CDR3 sequences, roughly 5.2% seen once. This sample is drawn from a study of naive and memory T cell subsets. TCR cDNA received a 3' ligated oligonucleotide that carried a UMI.

V usage is TRBV6-2 or TRBV6-3 and J usage is TRBJ1-5; 9 bases align to TRBD1. The TCR originated in an adult in good health. The sequencing sample was made of blood. CDR3: CASSSGQGFYQPQHF. In nucleotides, the CDR3 is TGTGCCAGCAGTTCAGGACAGGGGTTTTATCAGCCCCAGCATTTT.